A single sample is the source of the 3 T cell receptor beta chains below, sequenced in a study of cytomegalovirus exposure and HLA in healthy donors. PCR was performed using 60 Vbeta and 13 Jbeta primers. Clones were sequenced by immunoSEQ multiplex PCR, and TCRdb holds only the in-frame ones, with some missing. The sample lists 150,000 to 200,000 clones; less than 90% were seen once. Sequenced input: PBMCs. These receptors all stem from a male donor in good health and CMV-seropositive.

V usage is TRBV14 and J usage is TRBJ2-5, with 8 bases that match TRBD2. The length of the CDR3 is 16 residues. V shed 0 bases and J 1 base; nucleotides not matched to a gene: 4. Germline-derived CDR1 and CDR2 are SGHDN and FVKESK. The chain's CDR3 is CASSQDLGTSQETQYF. CDR3 nucleotide sequence: TGTGCCAGCAGCCAAGACCTGGGGACTAGCCAAGAGACCCAGTACTTC.

The chain employs TRBV9 and TRBJ2-1; 10 bases map to TRBD1. This CDR3 comprises 17 residues. Trimming cost V 4 bases and J 1 base; bases outside gene matches: 8. Per the germline V gene, CDR1 is SGDLS and CDR2 is YYNGEE. The CDR3 DNA reads TGTGCCAGCAGCACCTCCCGGGACAGGGGATCCTACAATGAGCAGTTCTTC. Amino acids: CASSTSRDRGSYNEQFF.

V is TRBV15 and J is TRBJ2-7; a possible D gene is TRBD1 (5 bases). V was cut by 4 bases and J by 1 base, with 8 bases left in between. Looked up from germline, CDR1 is LNHNV and CDR2 is YYDKDF (reference sequence). The CDR3 has 13 amino acids. The CDR3: CATSKGLSYEQYF. The CDR3 bases are TGTGCCACCAGCAAGGGGCTTTCCTACGAGCAGTACTTC.